Reported below is one TCR beta chain. Its antigen remains unknown. The sample contains more than one DNA sequence encoding this CDR3. The sample originates from a study of Ad26.COV2.S vaccination and SARS-CoV-2 variants. Findings and caveats of the study: Measurements of TCR breadth and depth may have given underestimates of the total T cell responses.

Here immunoSEQ multiplex PCR was the method, and the copy in TCRdb shows in-frame clones only, minus some. The sample has some 480,000 clones; around 85% are singletons. The treatment denotes: roughly 18 received Ad26.COV2.S at low or high dose, single or two shots; about 5 received placebo; per-sample allocation not given. Day 63 after the first vaccine or placebo injection was the time point for sampling. The administered vaccine (an Ad26 vector) expressed Wuhan-strain SARS-CoV-2 spike. The sample here was peripheral blood, taken in a trial of Ad26.COV2.S vaccine versus placebo. The TCR sequence derives from a person between 18 and 59 years old who received the Ad26.COV2.S COVID-19 vaccine or a placebo.

The CDR3 coding sequence is TGTGCCAGCAGCTTAGCGGGGGGGCGGGATTCACCCCTCCACTTT. It yields the protein CASSLAGGRDSPLHF. The chain employs TRBV7-2 and TRBJ1-6; TRBD1 might be the D (6 bases). The germline CDR1 and CDR2 sequences are SGHTA and FQGNSA. V was pared by 0 bases and J by 8 bases, with 11 bases between. This CDR3 has 15 residues.